The clone carrying this TCR beta chain was seen a handful of times. Its matching antigen is unknown. V was clipped by 5 bases and J by 8 bases, with 23 bases between them. Germline CDR1 DFQATT, CDR2 SNEGSKA (reference sequence). This CDR3 has 15 amino acids. The data originate from a study of blood T cells in healthy people across ages. Study-level results: Per million T cells, TCR beta diversity dropped roughly linearly as age increased.

Alongside a J-beta primer mix, a sample-barcoded 5' primer served in a second PCR lasting roughly 6 to 11 cycles. Using its own MiXCR run on the 5' RACE reads, TCRdb lists one record per CDR3 protein. The sample holds hundreds of thousands of distinct CDR3 sequences, roughly 30% seen once. Sequencing used blood. This chain links TRBV20-1 with TRBJ2-3, with a tentative D call TRBD2 (6 bases). The clonotype was recovered from a woman older than 75 in good health. The DNA of the CDR3 is TGCAGTGCTTCTCTCGGGAGCCGGACGGGCGCTACGCAGTATTTT. As protein: CSASLGSRTGATQYF.